Below, 10 T cell receptor beta chains from the same sample are listed, as sequenced in a study of graft-versus-host responses after intestinal transplantation. Sequencing used immunoSEQ multiplex PCR; TCRdb keeps in-frame clones, though not all of them. The sample has tens of thousands of clones; around 92% are singletons. These receptors have no identified antigens. Sequenced material: unstimulated CD8+ T cells sorted from spleen or lymph node cells, taken before intestinal transplant. Receptors were obtained from a human donor who received an intestinal transplant.

The rearrangement joins TRBV28 to TRBJ1-1; TRBD1 matches 7 bases. Germline loops: CDR1 MDHEN, CDR2 SYDVKM. The CDR3 spans 14 residues. V dropped 4 bases and J dropped 10; count of bases not matched to a gene: 12. CDR3 residues: CASSSITGVTGAFF. The CDR3 nucleotides read TGTGCCAGCAGTTCGATAACAGGGGTTACGGGAGCTTTCTTT.

The gene calls are TRBV4-1 and TRBJ2-7, with 8 bases that match TRBD2. Germline CDR1 MGHRA, CDR2 YSYEKL. The J segment lost 5 bases and the V segment lost 0 bases, leaving 6 bases of the junction unmatched. This CDR3 contains 15 residues. Here the CDR3 reads CASSQEGGTRDEQYF. The CDR3 DNA sequence: TGCGCCAGCAGCCAAGAGGGGGGGACTAGGGACGAGCAGTACTTC.

The chain has TRBV7-8 and TRBJ2-7, with a possible D match to TRBD2 (6 bases). Trimming shortened V by 5 bases and J by 0 bases, and 11 bases separated the two germline ends. This CDR3 is built from 14 residues. Germline V gene data show CDR1 as SGHVS and CDR2 as FQNEAQ. The CDR3 bases are TGTGCCAGCAGCGGGAGGATTAGCTCCTACGAGCAGTACTTC. Amino acids: CASSGRISSYEQYF. Together with reference TRBV7-8 and TRBJ2-7, the CDR3 gives the full variable domain: GAGVSQSPRYKVAKRGQDVALRCDPISGHVSLFWYQQALGQGPEFLTYFQNEAQLDKSGLPSDRFFAERPEGSVSTLKIQRTQQEDSAVYLCASSGRISSYEQYFGPGTRLTVT.

CDR3 nucleotide sequence: TGCGCCAGCAGCCCCTGGGACAGGGAGGGCTACACCTTC. Translated, it gives CASSPWDREGYTF. V gene TRBV4-1 combines with J gene TRBJ1-2; 9 nucleotides agree with TRBD1. Per germline, CDR1 MGHRA and CDR2 YSYEKL. The CDR3 consists of 13 residues. V was clipped by 4 bases and J by 8 bases; unmatched bases: 5.

The CDR3 loop is CASSPRARVEKLFF. The CDR3 DNA reads as TGCGCCAGCAGCCCCCGGGCGAGGGTAGAAAAACTGTTTTTT. This chain joins TRBV5-1 and TRBJ1-4; no clear D. The CDR3 length is 14 residues. V lost 4 bases to trimming and J lost 8 bases, with 15 bases between them. The V gene's germline CDR1 is SGHRS and CDR2 YFSETQ.

J is TRBJ2-7 and V is TRBV19; 7 nucleotides agree with TRBD1. Germline V lookup: CDR1 LNHDA, CDR2 SQIVND (reference sequence). V was clipped by 4 bases and J by 5 bases; unmatched bases: 14. The CDR3 loop spans 16 amino acids. The CDR3 bases are TGTGCCAGTAGTAACCACCCGACAGGGTGGATCAACGAGCAGTACTTC. Translated, it gives CASSNHPTGWINEQYF.

The rearrangement uses TRBV4-2 and TRBJ2-7; TRBD2 might be the D (7 bases). Germline V lookup: CDR1 LGHNA, CDR2 YNFKEQ. This CDR3 comprises 15 residues. Trimming stripped 0 bases from V and 4 bases from J, with 13 bases between. The CDR3 reads CASSQEWGGEYEQYF. In DNA, the CDR3 is TGTGCCAGCAGCCAAGAATGGGGGGGCGAGTACGAGCAGTACTTC.

V usage is TRBV7-3 and J usage is TRBJ1-3; D is ambiguous. This CDR3 is 16 amino acids long. The V gene lost 7 bases and the J gene lost 4 bases, with 20 bases spanning the gap. Germline V lookup: CDR1 SGHTA, CDR2 FQGTGA. Here the CDR3 DNA reads TGTGCCAGCAACTATTCTTGCGGGTTCGGAGGAAACACCATATATTTT. Protein product: CASNYSCGFGGNTIYF. The entire variable domain, with the rest obtained from reference TRBV7-3 and TRBJ1-3, is as follows: GAGVSQTPSNKVTEKGKYVELRCDPISGHTALYWYRQSLGQGPEFLIYFQGTGAADDSGLPNDRFFAVRPEGSVSTLKIQRTERGDSAVYLCASNYSCGFGGNTIYFGEGSWLTVV.

This rearrangement joins TRBV28 to TRBJ2-2; perhaps TRBD2 as D (6 bases). Looked up from germline, CDR1 is MDHEN and CDR2 is SYDVKM. V lost 6 bases, J lost 1 base, and 12 bases lay in between. The length of the CDR3 is 15 residues. The CDR3 loop reads CASRPRDLNTGELFF. CDR3 in DNA: TGTGCCAGCAGACCTCGGGACTTGAACACCGGGGAGCTGTTTTTT.

The chain recombines TRBV28 with TRBJ2-1; 7 bases line up with TRBD1. There are 17 residues in the CDR3. From germline, CDR1 is MDHEN and CDR2 SYDVKM. After removal of 4 bases from V and 12 bases from J, the junction contained 21 bases not matched to a gene. The CDR3 region has the DNA TGTGCCAGCAGTTCGGAAACCCGGGACAGATTTACAATGGGGCAGTTCTTC. Translating gives CASSSETRDRFTMGQFF.